The 16 T cell receptor beta chains reported below all come from one sample, sequenced in a study of T-cell memory formation after mild COVID-19. Each CDR3 protein is one row after TCRdb ran MiXCR on the 5' RACE reads. The sample records roughly 100,000 distinct CDR3 sequences, 9.5% to 15% being singletons. The material sequenced was PBMCs or a T cell subset sorted from them (not recorded which). These receptors were collected from an adult woman who had mild COVID-19 (a few samples of this study predate the infection). Cell type and time point are not known.

This clonotype was observed a handful of times. CDR3 region: CSVELLAGGSYEQYF. CDR3 in DNA: TGCAGCGTGGAGCTACTAGCGGGAGGCTCCTACGAGCAGTACTTC. The V and J genes are TRBV29-1 and TRBJ2-7; TRBD2 aligns across 12 bases. The CDR3 consists of 15 residues. V was pared by 6 bases and J by 0 bases, with 6 bases of the junction left unmatched. Germline V gene lookup returns CDR1 SQVTM and CDR2 ANQGSEA.

This clonotype was seen a handful of times. J is TRBJ1-1 and V is TRBV4-1, with no clear D. Deletions cut 6 bases from V and 0 bases from J, with 5 bases between. CDR1 MGHRA and CDR2 YSYEKL come from the germline V gene. The CDR3 has 12 residues. The CDR3 reads CASRGLNTEAFF. The CDR3 nucleotides are TGCGCCAGCAGAGGGTTGAACACTGAAGCTTTCTTT.

The V and J genes are TRBV20-1 and TRBJ1-1; D is unresolved. This CDR3 has 14 amino acids. V was shortened by 3 bases and J by 6 bases, with 17 bases between the two germline ends. Germline CDR1 reads DFQATT; CDR2 reads SNEGSKA (reference sequence). CDR3 residues: CSASVSRGGSEAFF. As DNA, the CDR3 is TGCAGTGCTAGTGTTTCGCGGGGAGGCTCTGAAGCTTTCTTT.

Ten or more counts support this clonotype. The DNA of the CDR3 is TGTGCCGCCAGCTTGGACAGCAGCTCCTACAATGAGCAGTTCTTC. Its protein product is CAASLDSSSYNEQFF. The rearrangement joins TRBV27 to TRBJ2-1, with a weak D call TRBD1 (6 bases). CDR1 and CDR2 from the germline V gene are MNHEY and SMNVEV (reference sequence). V was pared by 11 bases and J by 0 bases, with 17 bases between. This CDR3 contains 15 residues.

The sample holds many counts of this clonotype. J is TRBJ2-2 and V is TRBV27, with 10 bases identical to TRBD1. Germline V gene lookup returns CDR1 MNHEY and CDR2 SMNVEV (reference sequence). V dropped 5 bases and J dropped 5; count of bases not matched to a gene: 5. CDR3 length equals 15 residues. CDR3 sequence: CASSTGTGETGELFF. DNA of the CDR3: TGTGCCAGCAGTACGGGGACAGGGGAAACCGGGGAGCTGTTTTTT.

CDR3 amino acids: CSALGGRAFF. The CDR3 DNA follows: TGCAGTGCACTCGGGGGCCGGGCTTTCTTT. The chain is built from TRBV20-1 and TRBJ1-1; a possible D gene is TRBD1 (6 bases). Germline V gene lookup returns CDR1 DFQATT and CDR2 SNEGSKA (reference sequence). The CDR3 is 10 amino acids. V lost 6 bases, J lost 11 bases, and 13 bases lay in between.

The gene calls are TRBV27 and TRBJ2-7, with 7 bases matching TRBD1. The V gene's germline CDR1 is MNHEY and CDR2 SMNVEV (reference sequence). The CDR3 length is 14 residues. The J segment lost 5 bases and the V segment lost 5 bases, leaving 9 bases of the junction unmatched. The CDR3 loop is CASSPWTGKDEQYF. In nucleotides, the CDR3 is TGTGCCAGCAGTCCTTGGACAGGAAAGGACGAGCAGTACTTC.

This clonotype was seen only a few times. The chain is built from TRBV12-3 or TRBV12-4 and TRBJ1-1; D not certain. V lost 7 bases and J lost 4, with 7 bases in between. The CDR3 contains 11 residues. The CDR3 spells CASTASTEAFF. CDR3 sequence (DNA): TGTGCCAGCACCGCGAGCACTGAAGCTTTCTTT.

The table lists this clonotype with a few counts. The chain joins TRBV20-1 to TRBJ2-3; 8 nucleotides line up with TRBD2. Germline CDR1 reads DFQATT; CDR2 reads SNEGSKA (reference sequence). The CDR3 contains 13 residues. The J segment lost 4 bases and the V segment lost 3 bases, leaving 3 bases of the junction unmatched. The CDR3 spells CSASGGAADTQYF. As DNA, the CDR3 is TGCAGTGCTAGCGGGGGGGCCGCAGATACGCAGTATTTT.

This clonotype has ten or more counts. V is TRBV10-3 and J is TRBJ2-5; 8 bases are shared with TRBD2. Germline V gene data show CDR1 as ENHRY and CDR2 as SYGVKD. Trimming cost V 10 bases and J 4 bases; bases outside gene matches: 2. This CDR3 is 11 amino acids long. CDR3 sequence (DNA): TGTGCCACGGGACTAGTAGAGACCCAGTACTTC. Amino acid sequence: CATGLVETQYF.

The CDR3 region is CASSRAGVSRDAYEQYF. DNA of the CDR3: TGTGCCAGCTCCCGAGCGGGTGTAAGTCGTGATGCCTACGAGCAGTACTTC. V usage is TRBV14 and J usage is TRBJ2-7, with a weak D call TRBD2 (6 bases). This CDR3 region has 17 residues. The V gene's germline CDR1 is SGHDN and CDR2 FVKESK. Trimming stripped 8 bases from V and 2 bases from J, with 25 bases between.

This chain uses TRBV9 with TRBJ2-7; D is perhaps TRBD1 or TRBD2 (5 bases each). In germline, CDR1 is SGDLS, CDR2 YYNGEE. CDR3 size: 14 residues. V dropped 4 bases and J dropped 0 bases, with 11 bases sitting between them. The CDR3 region has the DNA TGTGCCAGCAGCCCCGGGACGCACTCCTACGAGCAGTACTTC. Translated, it gives CASSPGTHSYEQYF. Based on the CDR3 plus reference TRBV9 and TRBJ2-7, the full variable domain is DSGVTQTPKHLITATGQRVTLRCSPRSGDLSVYWYQQSLDQGLQFLIQYYNGEERAKGNILERFSAQQFPDLHSELNLSSLELGDSALYFCASSPGTHSYEQYFGPGTRLTVT.

V gene TRBV7-2 combines with J gene TRBJ1-2, with 8 bases matching TRBD1. This CDR3 region has 15 residues. Germline CDR1 SGHTA, CDR2 FQGNSA. After removal of 4 bases from V and 2 bases from J, the junction contained 6 bases not matched to a gene. Written as DNA, the CDR3 is TGTGCCAGCAGCTCTACCGGGACAGGCAACTATGGCTACACCTTC. As protein: CASSSTGTGNYGYTF.

This clonotype appeared many times. The V gene is TRBV7-9, the J gene TRBJ2-3, with 9 nucleotides matching TRBD2. There are 16 residues in the CDR3. Germline assignment: CDR1 SEHNR and CDR2 FQNEAQ (reference sequence). V dropped 1 base and J dropped 3; count of bases not matched to a gene: 5. In DNA form, the CDR3 reads TGTGCCAGCAGCTTAGACGAGGGACTAGCAACAGATACGCAGTATTTT. It translates to CASSLDEGLATDTQYF.

There are a few counts of this clonotype. The V call is TRBV6-2 or TRBV6-3, the J call TRBJ2-7; tentatively, D is TRBD1 or TRBD2 (5 bases each). CDR1 and CDR2 (germline): MNHEY, SVGEGT. V gave up 2 bases and J gave up 4 bases, with 9 bases separating them. There are 13 residues in the CDR3. CDR3: CASSYRDEYEQYF. CDR3 in DNA: TGTGCCAGCAGTTACCGGGACGAATACGAGCAGTACTTC.

This clonotype showed up just a few times. The gene calls are TRBV5-6 and TRBJ1-2; D is possibly TRBD1 (6 bases). Trimming took 3 bases from V and 7 from J, leaving 13 bases between them. Germline V gene data show CDR1 as SGHDT and CDR2 as YYEEEE. The CDR3 consists of 13 residues. The CDR3 reads CASSSPWGLGYTF. The CDR3 DNA sequence: TGTGCCAGCAGCTCACCATGGGGGCTTGGCTACACCTTC.